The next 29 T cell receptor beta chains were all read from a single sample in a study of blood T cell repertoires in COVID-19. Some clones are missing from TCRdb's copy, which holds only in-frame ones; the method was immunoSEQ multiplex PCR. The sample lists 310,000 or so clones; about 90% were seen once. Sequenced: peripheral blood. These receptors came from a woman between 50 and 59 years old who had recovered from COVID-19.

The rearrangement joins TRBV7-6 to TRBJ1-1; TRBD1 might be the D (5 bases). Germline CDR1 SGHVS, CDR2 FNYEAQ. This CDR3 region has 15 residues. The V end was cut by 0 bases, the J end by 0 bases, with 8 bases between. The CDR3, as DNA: TGTGCCAGCAGCTTAGCGTTACAGGTGAACACTGAAGCTTTCTTT. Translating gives CASSLALQVNTEAFF.

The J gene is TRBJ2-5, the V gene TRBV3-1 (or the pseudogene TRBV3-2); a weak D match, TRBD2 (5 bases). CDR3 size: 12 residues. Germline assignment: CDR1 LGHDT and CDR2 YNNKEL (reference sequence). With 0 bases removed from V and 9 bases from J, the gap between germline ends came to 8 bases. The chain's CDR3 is CASSQDWTAQYF. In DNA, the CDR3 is TGTGCCAGCAGCCAAGATTGGACTGCCCAGTACTTC.

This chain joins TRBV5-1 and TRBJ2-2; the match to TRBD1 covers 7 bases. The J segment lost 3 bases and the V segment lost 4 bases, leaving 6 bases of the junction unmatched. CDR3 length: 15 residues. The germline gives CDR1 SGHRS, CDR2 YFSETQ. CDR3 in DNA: TGCGCCAGCAGCCGCACAACAGGGGACACCGGGGAGCTGTTTTTT. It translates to CASSRTTGDTGELFF. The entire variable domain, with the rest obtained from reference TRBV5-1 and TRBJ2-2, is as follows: KAGVTQTPRYLIKTRGQQVTLSCSPISGHRSVSWYQQTPGQGLQFLFEYFSETQRNKGNFPGRFSGRQFSNSRSEMNVSTLELGDSALYLCASSRTTGDTGELFFGEGSRLTVL.

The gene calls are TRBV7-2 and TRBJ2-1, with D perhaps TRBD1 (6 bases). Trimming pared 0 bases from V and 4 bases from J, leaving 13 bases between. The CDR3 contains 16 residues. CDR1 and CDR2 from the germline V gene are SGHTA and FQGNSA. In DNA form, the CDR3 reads TGTGCCAGCAGCTTAGCCCCCGGGACACCTTACAATGAGCAGTTCTTC. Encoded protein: CASSLAPGTPYNEQFF.

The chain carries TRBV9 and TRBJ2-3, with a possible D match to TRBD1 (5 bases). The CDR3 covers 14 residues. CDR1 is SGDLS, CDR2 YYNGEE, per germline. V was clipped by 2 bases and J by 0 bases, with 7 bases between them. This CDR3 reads CASSVTDSTDTQYF. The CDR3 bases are TGTGCCAGCAGCGTGACAGATAGCACAGATACGCAGTATTTT.

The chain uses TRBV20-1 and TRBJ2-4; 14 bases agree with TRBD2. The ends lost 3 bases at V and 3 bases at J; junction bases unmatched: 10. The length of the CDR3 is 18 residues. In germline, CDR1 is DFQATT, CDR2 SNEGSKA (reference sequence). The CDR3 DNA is TGCAGTGCTAGTTCCGGGACTAGCGGGGGCCCAAGCAAAAACATTCAGTACTTC. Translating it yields CSASSGTSGGPSKNIQYF.

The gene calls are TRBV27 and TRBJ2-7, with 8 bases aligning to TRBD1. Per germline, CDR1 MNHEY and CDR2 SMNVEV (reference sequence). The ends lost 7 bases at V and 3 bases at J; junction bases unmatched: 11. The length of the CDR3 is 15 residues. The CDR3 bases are TGTGCCAGCATTTCACTAGGGACAGGTGTCTACGAGCAGTACTTC. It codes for CASISLGTGVYEQYF.

This chain's CDR3 is CASSLYPDRARELFF. In DNA form, the CDR3 reads TGTGCCAGCAGCCTCTATCCGGACAGGGCCCGGGAGCTGTTTTTT. V is TRBV7-3 and J is TRBJ2-2; 8 bases are a match to TRBD1. CDR1 is SGHTA, CDR2 FQGTGA, per germline. This CDR3 contains 15 residues. After removal of 5 bases from V and 9 bases from J, the junction contained 11 bases not matched to a gene.

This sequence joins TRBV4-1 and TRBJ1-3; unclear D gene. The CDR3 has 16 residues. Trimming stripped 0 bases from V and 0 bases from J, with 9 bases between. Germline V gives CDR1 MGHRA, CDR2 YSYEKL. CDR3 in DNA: TGCGCCAGCAGCCAAGATTTACATTTCTCTGGAAACACCATATATTTT. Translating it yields CASSQDLHFSGNTIYF.

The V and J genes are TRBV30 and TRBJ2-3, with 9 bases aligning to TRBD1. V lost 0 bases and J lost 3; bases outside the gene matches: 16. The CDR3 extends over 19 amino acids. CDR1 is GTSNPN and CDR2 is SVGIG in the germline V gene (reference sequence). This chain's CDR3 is CAWSVYIPWTGEETDTQYF. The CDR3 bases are TGTGCCTGGAGTGTATACATCCCCTGGACAGGGGAGGAGACAGATACGCAGTATTTT.

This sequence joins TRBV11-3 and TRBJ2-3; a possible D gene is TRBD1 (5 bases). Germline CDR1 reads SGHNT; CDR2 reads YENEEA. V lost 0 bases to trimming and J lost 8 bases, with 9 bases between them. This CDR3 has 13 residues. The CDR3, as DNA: TGTGCCAGCAGCTTAGACAGGGATCTTACGCAGTATTTT. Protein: CASSLDRDLTQYF.

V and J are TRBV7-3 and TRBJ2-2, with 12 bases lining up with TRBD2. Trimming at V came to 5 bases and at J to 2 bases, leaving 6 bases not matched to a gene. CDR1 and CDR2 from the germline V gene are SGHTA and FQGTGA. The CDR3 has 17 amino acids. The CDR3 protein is CASSPDGLAGNTGELFF. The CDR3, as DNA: TGTGCCAGCAGCCCGGACGGACTAGCGGGAAACACCGGGGAGCTGTTTTTT. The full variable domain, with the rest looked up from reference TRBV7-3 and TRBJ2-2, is GAGVSQTPSNKVTEKGKYVELRCDPISGHTALYWYRQSLGQGPEFLIYFQGTGAADDSGLPNDRFFAVRPEGSVSTLKIQRTERGDSAVYLCASSPDGLAGNTGELFFGEGSRLTVL.

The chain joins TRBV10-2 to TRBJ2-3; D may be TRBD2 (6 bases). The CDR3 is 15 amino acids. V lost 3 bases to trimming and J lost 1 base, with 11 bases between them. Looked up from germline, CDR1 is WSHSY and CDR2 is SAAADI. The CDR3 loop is CASSEGTGGTDTQYF. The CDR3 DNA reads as TGCGCCAGCAGTGAAGGGACTGGGGGCACAGATACGCAGTATTTT.

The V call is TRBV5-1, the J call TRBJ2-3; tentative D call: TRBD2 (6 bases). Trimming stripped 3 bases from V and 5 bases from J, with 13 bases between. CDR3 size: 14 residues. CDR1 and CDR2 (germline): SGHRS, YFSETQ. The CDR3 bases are TGCGCCAGCAGCTCACCACTAGCAGGAGATACGCAGTATTTT. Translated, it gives CASSSPLAGDTQYF.

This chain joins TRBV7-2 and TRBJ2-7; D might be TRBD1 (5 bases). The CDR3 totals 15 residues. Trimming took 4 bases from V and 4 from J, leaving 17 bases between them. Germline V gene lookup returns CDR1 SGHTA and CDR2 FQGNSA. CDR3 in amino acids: CASSSTDIAPYEQYF. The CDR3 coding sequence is TGTGCCAGCAGCTCGACAGATATTGCGCCTTACGAGCAGTACTTC.

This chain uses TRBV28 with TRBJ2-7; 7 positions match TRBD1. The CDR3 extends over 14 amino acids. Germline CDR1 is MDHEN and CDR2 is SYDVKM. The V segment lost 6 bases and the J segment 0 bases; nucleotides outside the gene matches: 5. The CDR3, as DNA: TGTGCCAGCAGACCAGGGGGAACCTCCTACGAGCAGTACTTC. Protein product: CASRPGGTSYEQYF.

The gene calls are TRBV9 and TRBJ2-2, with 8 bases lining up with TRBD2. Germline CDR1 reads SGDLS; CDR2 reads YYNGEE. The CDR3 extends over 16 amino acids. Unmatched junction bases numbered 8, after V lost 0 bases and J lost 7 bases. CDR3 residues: CASSVGDGRVGGELFF. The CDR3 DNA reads TGTGCCAGCAGCGTAGGGGACGGGAGGGTCGGCGGGGAGCTGTTTTTT. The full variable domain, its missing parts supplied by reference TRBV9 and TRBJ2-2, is DSGVTQTPKHLITATGQRVTLRCSPRSGDLSVYWYQQSLDQGLQFLIQYYNGEERAKGNILERFSAQQFPDLHSELNLSSLELGDSALYFCASSVGDGRVGGELFFGEGSRLTVL.

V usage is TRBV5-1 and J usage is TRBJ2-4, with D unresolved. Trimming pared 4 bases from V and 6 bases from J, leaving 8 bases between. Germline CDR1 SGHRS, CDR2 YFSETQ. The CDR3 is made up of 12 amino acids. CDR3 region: CASSPPGNIQYF. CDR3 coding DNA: TGCGCCAGCAGCCCCCCGGGAAACATTCAGTACTTC.

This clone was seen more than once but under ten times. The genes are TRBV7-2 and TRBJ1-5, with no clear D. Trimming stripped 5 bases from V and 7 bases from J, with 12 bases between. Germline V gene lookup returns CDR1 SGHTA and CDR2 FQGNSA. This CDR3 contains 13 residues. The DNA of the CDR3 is TGTGCCAGCAGCGAGTCTACAGTGCAGCCCCAGCATTTT. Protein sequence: CASSESTVQPQHF. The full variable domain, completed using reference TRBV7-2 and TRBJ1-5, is GAGVSQSPSNKVTEKGKDVELRCDPISGHTALYWYRQSLGQGLEFLIYFQGNSAPDKSGLPSDRFSAERTGGSVSTLTIQRTQQEDSAVYLCASSESTVQPQHFGDGTRLSIL.

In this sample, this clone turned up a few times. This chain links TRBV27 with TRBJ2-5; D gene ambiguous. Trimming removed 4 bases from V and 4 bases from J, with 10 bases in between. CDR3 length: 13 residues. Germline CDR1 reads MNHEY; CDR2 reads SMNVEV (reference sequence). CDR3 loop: CASSSQLGETQYF. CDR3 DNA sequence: TGTGCCAGCAGTTCACAGTTAGGAGAGACCCAGTACTTC.

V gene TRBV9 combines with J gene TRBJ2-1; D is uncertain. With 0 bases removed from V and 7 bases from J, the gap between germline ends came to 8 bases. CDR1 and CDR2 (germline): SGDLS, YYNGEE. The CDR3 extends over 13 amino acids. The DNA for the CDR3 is TGTGCCAGCAGCGTAGGGCCGCCGAATGAGCAGTTCTTC. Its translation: CASSVGPPNEQFF.

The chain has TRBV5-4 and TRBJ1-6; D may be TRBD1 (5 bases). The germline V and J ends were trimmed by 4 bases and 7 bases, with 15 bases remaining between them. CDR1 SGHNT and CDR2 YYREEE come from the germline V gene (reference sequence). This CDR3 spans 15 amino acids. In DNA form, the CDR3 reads TGTGCCAGCAGCCCGATGACAGCGTCGAATTCACCCCTCCACTTT. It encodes CASSPMTASNSPLHF.

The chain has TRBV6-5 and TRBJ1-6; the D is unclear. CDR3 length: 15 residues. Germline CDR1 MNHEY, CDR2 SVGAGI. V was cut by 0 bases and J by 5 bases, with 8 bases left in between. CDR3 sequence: CASSYSRQHNSPLHF. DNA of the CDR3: TGTGCCAGCAGTTACTCGCGGCAGCATAATTCACCCCTCCACTTT.

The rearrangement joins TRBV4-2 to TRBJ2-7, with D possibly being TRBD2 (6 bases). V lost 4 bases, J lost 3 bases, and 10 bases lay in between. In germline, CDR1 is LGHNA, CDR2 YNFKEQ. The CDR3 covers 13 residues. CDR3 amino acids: CASSLGSLYEQYF. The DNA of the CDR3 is TGTGCCAGCAGCCTCGGGAGTCTCTACGAGCAGTACTTC.

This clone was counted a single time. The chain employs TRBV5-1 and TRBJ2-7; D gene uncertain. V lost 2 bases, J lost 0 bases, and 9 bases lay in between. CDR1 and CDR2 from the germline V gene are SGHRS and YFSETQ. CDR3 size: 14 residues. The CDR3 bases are TGCGCCAGCAGCTTCAGGATCCCCTCCTACGAGCAGTACTTC. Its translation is CASSFRIPSYEQYF.

CDR3 region: CASTKSGGGYEQYF. The CDR3 DNA sequence: TGTGCCTCTACAAAGTCGGGAGGTGGCTACGAGCAGTACTTC. The chain joins TRBV30 to TRBJ2-7, with 7 nucleotides matching TRBD2. The trim removed 7 bases at V and 3 bases at J, leaving 12 bases unmatched. This CDR3 has 14 residues. Germline V gene data show CDR1 as GTSNPN and CDR2 as SVGIG (reference sequence). Supplemented by reference TRBV30 and TRBJ2-7, the full variable domain reads SQTIHQWPATLVQPVGSPLSLECTVEGTSNPNLYWYRQAAGRGLQLLFYSVGIGQISSEVPQNLSASRPQDRQFILSSKKLLLSDSGFYLCASTKSGGGYEQYFGPGTRLTVT.

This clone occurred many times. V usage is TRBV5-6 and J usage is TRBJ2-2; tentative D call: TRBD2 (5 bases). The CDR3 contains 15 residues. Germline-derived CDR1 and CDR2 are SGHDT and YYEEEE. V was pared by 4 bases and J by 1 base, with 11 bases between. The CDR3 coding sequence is TGTGCCAGCAGCGCACGGAGGTGGAACACCGGGGAGCTGTTTTTT. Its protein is CASSARRWNTGELFF.

The CDR3 loop reads CASSQAGQNTEAFF. CDR3 sequence (DNA): TGCGCCAGCAGCCAAGCGGGACAGAACACTGAAGCTTTCTTT. The chain is built from TRBV4-3 and TRBJ1-1; a weak D match, TRBD1 (6 bases). Deletions cut 1 base from V and 1 base from J, with 7 bases between. The CDR3 extends over 14 amino acids. Germline V gene sequence: CDR1 LGHNA, CDR2 YSLEER.

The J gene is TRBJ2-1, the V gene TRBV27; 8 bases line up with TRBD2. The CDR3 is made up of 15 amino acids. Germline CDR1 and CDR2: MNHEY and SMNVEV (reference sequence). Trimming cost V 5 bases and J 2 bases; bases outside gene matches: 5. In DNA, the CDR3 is TGTGCCAGCAGTCCAAGCGGGAGTCCCTACAATGAGCAGTTCTTC. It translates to CASSPSGSPYNEQFF.